The 26 T cell receptor beta chains listed next were all sequenced from one sample in a study of T-cell reconstitution after alpha-beta-depleted transplantation in children. Unique molecular identifiers were built into the TCRbeta library. A single record per CDR3 protein comes from TCRdb applying MiXCR to the PCR reads. The table includes some 78,000 distinct CDR3 sequences, less than 15% detected once. The sample was PBMCs, mostly from graft donor cells, taken 180 days after TCRalphabeta/CD19-depleted stem cell transplant. The receptor set was obtained from a male patient aged 2 to 9 who had a stem cell transplant for acute lymphoblastic leukemia, so the T cells may come from the graft donor.

This clonotype was seen more than once but under ten times. V gene TRBV20-1 combines with J gene TRBJ2-7; D could derive from TRBD1 or TRBD2 (6 bases each). CDR1 DFQATT and CDR2 SNEGSKA come from the germline V gene (reference sequence). CDR3 length: 14 residues. Trimming took 1 base from V and 3 from J, leaving 13 bases between them. CDR3 region: CSARAAGHLYEQYF. The CDR3 region has the DNA TGCAGTGCTAGAGCGGCGGGACACCTCTACGAGCAGTACTTC.

This clonotype appeared many times. The chain is built from TRBV20-1 and TRBJ2-3; 7 nucleotides align to TRBD2. The germline gives CDR1 DFQATT, CDR2 SNEGSKA (reference sequence). This CDR3 comprises 15 residues. The junction had 5 bases not matched to a gene; V was cut back by 1 base and J by 1 base. The CDR3 here is CSARGAGPGTDTQYF. CDR3 bases: TGCAGTGCTAGAGGAGCGGGACCTGGCACAGATACGCAGTATTTT.

In this sample, this clonotype turned up many times. V is TRBV4-2 and J is TRBJ2-5, with TRBD1 matching 8 bases. Germline trimming cut 4 bases from V and 4 bases from J; bases unmatched to any gene: 5. The CDR3 runs 14 residues. The germline CDR1 and CDR2 sequences are LGHNA and YNFKEQ. CDR3 protein: CASSRGRGPETQYF. The CDR3, as DNA: TGTGCCAGCAGCCGAGGCAGGGGGCCAGAGACCCAGTACTTC.

This clonotype showed up many times. The chain combines TRBV10-3 with TRBJ2-3; 11 nucleotides align to TRBD2. V dropped 6 bases and J dropped 5; count of bases not matched to a gene: 10. CDR1 is ENHRY and CDR2 is SYGVKD in the germline V gene. The CDR3 is 16 residues long. CDR3 sequence (DNA): TGTGCCATCAGCCTTATAGCGGGAGGGCCGCGAGATACGCAGTATTTT. Residues: CAISLIAGGPRDTQYF.

This clonotype was counted a few times. The rearrangement links TRBV28 to TRBJ2-3, with 9 bases identical to TRBD2. Germline CDR1 and CDR2: MDHEN and SYDVKM. J lost 4 bases, V lost 8 bases, and 7 bases had no gene match. The CDR3 has 14 amino acids. CDR3 in DNA: TGTGCCAGCTCGCGGGGGGGAGGACCAGATACGCAGTATTTT. It yields the protein CASSRGGGPDTQYF.

This clonotype was counted a few times. The chain has TRBV6-1 and TRBJ2-1, with TRBD2 matching 7 bases. V shed 5 bases, J shed 0 bases, and the junction held 10 bases outside the gene matches. Germline CDR1 and CDR2: MNHNS and SASEGT. The CDR3 runs to 17 residues. CDR3 protein: CASSPRVRGSSYNEQFF. The DNA of the CDR3 is TGTGCCAGCAGTCCCCGGGTGCGGGGGAGCTCCTACAATGAGCAGTTCTTC.

This CDR3 reads CSAPEPGAGETQYF. CDR3 bases: TGCAGTGCTCCCGAGCCAGGGGCGGGAGAGACCCAGTACTTC. V and J are TRBV20-1 and TRBJ2-5; the D gene is possibly TRBD1 (6 bases). Trimming cost V 5 bases and J 4 bases, with 17 bases left between them. The CDR3 has 14 amino acids. Germline V gene sequence: CDR1 DFQATT, CDR2 SNEGSKA (reference sequence).

This chain connects TRBV24-1 to TRBJ2-5, with a weak D call TRBD1 (5 bases). Deletions cut 1 base from V and 4 bases from J, with 9 bases between. CDR3 length equals 14 residues. Germline loops: CDR1 KGHDR, CDR2 SFDVKD. The CDR3 sequence is CATSDLGQGETQYF. The DNA for the CDR3 is TGTGCCACCAGTGATTTAGGGCAGGGAGAGACCCAGTACTTC.

The table lists this clonotype with a few counts. The genes are TRBV30 and TRBJ2-6; the D gene is possibly TRBD1 (6 bases). Germline values: CDR1 GTSNPN, CDR2 SVGIG (reference sequence). The CDR3 runs 15 residues. Trimming cost V 2 bases and J 0 bases, with 8 bases left between them. The CDR3, as DNA: TGTGCCTGGAGTAGGGGGAGCTCTGGGGCCAACGTCCTGACTTTC. Translated, it gives CAWSRGSSGANVLTF.

This clonotype was counted at least ten times. The rearrangement joins TRBV7-3 to TRBJ1-1, with TRBD1 identical over 8 bases. V shed 3 bases and J 3 bases; nucleotides not matched to a gene: 3. CDR3 length: 14 amino acids. Looked up from germline, CDR1 is SGHTA and CDR2 is FQGTGA. The chain's CDR3 is CASSLDREDTEAFF. The CDR3 DNA is TGTGCCAGCAGCTTGGACAGGGAGGACACTGAAGCTTTCTTT.

This clonotype was recorded at least ten times. The CDR3 sequence is CSALYRGPDTQYF. For the CDR3, the DNA is TGCAGTGCTCTTTACAGGGGCCCAGATACGCAGTATTTT. V usage is TRBV20-1 and J usage is TRBJ2-3, with 7 positions matching TRBD1. The trim removed 5 bases at V and 4 bases at J, leaving 6 bases unmatched. This CDR3 is built from 13 residues. Germline CDR1 and CDR2: DFQATT and SNEGSKA (reference sequence).

The V and J genes are TRBV20-1 and TRBJ1-2, with TRBD1 as a possible D gene (5 bases). The CDR3 spans 14 residues. The V and J ends lost 0 bases and 4 bases respectively, with 12 bases between them. CDR1 DFQATT and CDR2 SNEGSKA come from the germline V gene (reference sequence). The DNA for the CDR3 is TGCAGTGCTAGAGATGGGGCAGGTATCTATGGCTACACCTTC. Translating it yields CSARDGAGIYGYTF.

In regard to this clonotype: The junction departs from the called germline gene at one end, perhaps through a read error. The CDR3 reads CARSLVPSRGGQYEQYF. For the CDR3, the DNA is TGTGCCAGAAGCTTAGTACCTTCTCGCGGGGGTCAGTACGAGCAGTACTTC. The chain has TRBV7-6 and TRBJ2-7, with 7 positions matching TRBD2. The CDR3 is 17 amino acids. From germline, CDR1 is SGHVS and CDR2 FNYEAQ.

In its sample, this clonotype was seen many times. The chain combines TRBV20-1 with TRBJ2-7, with 7 bases identical to TRBD1. The V segment lost 5 bases and the J segment 2 bases; nucleotides outside the gene matches: 6. The CDR3 has 13 amino acids. Germline CDR1 is DFQATT and CDR2 is SNEGSKA (reference sequence). The chain's CDR3 is CSALPGTAYEQYF. CDR3 DNA: TGCAGTGCTCTCCCCGGGACAGCCTACGAGCAGTACTTC.

This clonotype has ten or more counts. V is TRBV6-6 and J is TRBJ1-1; no clear D gene. V shed 7 bases and J shed 1 base, with 7 bases lying between them. Germline V gives CDR1 MNHNY, CDR2 SVGAGI (reference sequence). The CDR3 is 12 amino acids. The CDR3 DNA follows: TGTGCCAGCACCCCCTCGAACACTGAAGCTTTCTTT. Its protein product is CASTPSNTEAFF.

This clonotype showed up just a few times. This chain uses TRBV4-2 with TRBJ1-1; the match to TRBD1 covers 7 bases. In germline, CDR1 is LGHNA, CDR2 YNFKEQ. V was pared by 2 bases and J by 9 bases, with 12 bases of the junction left unmatched. This CDR3 contains 15 residues. Written as DNA, the CDR3 is TGTGCCAGCAGCCAAACCGACAGGGACGAAGCCAAAGCTTTCTTT. Protein sequence: CASSQTDRDEAKAFF.

The chain joins TRBV28 to TRBJ2-1; no clear D gene. V dropped 5 bases and J dropped 4 bases, with 12 bases sitting between them. Germline CDR1 and CDR2: MDHEN and SYDVKM. The CDR3 totals 14 residues. CDR3 amino acids: CASSRPSKYNEQFF. Here the CDR3 DNA reads TGTGCCAGCAGTCGTCCCTCAAAATACAATGAGCAGTTCTTC.

The J gene is TRBJ2-1, the V gene TRBV7-8; 13 bases line up with TRBD2. CDR1 and CDR2 from the germline V gene are SGHVS and FQNEAQ. This CDR3 region has 15 residues. After removal of 5 bases from V and 4 bases from J, the junction contained 2 bases not matched to a gene. The chain's CDR3 is CASSKGLAGYNEQFF. The CDR3 DNA is TGTGCCAGCAGCAAGGGACTAGCGGGATACAATGAGCAGTTCTTC.

This chain joins TRBV29-1 and TRBJ2-2; the match to TRBD1 covers 7 bases. The germline gives CDR1 SQVTM, CDR2 ANQGSEA. V lost 8 bases and J lost 0; bases outside the gene matches: 18. This CDR3 comprises 18 residues. The DNA for the CDR3 is TGCAGCCTACTGTCCTTAAAATCTGGACAGGCGAACACCGGGGAGCTGTTTTTT. Amino acid sequence: CSLLSLKSGQANTGELFF.

The sample holds many counts of this clonotype. The V and J genes are TRBV7-9 and TRBJ2-7, with TRBD1 matching 8 bases. V was clipped by 5 bases and J by 6 bases; unmatched bases: 9. Germline V CDR1 and CDR2: SEHNR, FQNEAQ (reference sequence). This CDR3 is 14 amino acids long. This chain's CDR3 is CASSPSRTGLEQYF. The CDR3 nucleotides are TGTGCCAGCAGCCCTAGCCGGACAGGGCTCGAGCAGTACTTC.

This clonotype was detected only a few times. The chain recombines TRBV4-2 with TRBJ2-7, with 9 nucleotides matching TRBD1. The junction had 6 bases not matched to a gene; V was cut back by 4 bases and J by 2 bases. CDR1 and CDR2 (germline): LGHNA, YNFKEQ. The CDR3 totals 15 residues. The CDR3 nucleotides are TGTGCCAGCAGCCGCCCGGGACAGGGAACCTACGAGCAGTACTTC. The encoded protein is CASSRPGQGTYEQYF.

Many counts were recorded for this clonotype. This rearrangement joins TRBV28 to TRBJ2-7; the match to TRBD1 covers 11 bases. The V segment lost 3 bases and the J segment 3 bases; nucleotides outside the gene matches: 1. The CDR3 has 14 residues. The germline gives CDR1 MDHEN, CDR2 SYDVKM. CDR3 nucleotides: TGTGCCAGCAGTTTCGGGACAGGGGGCTACGAGCAGTACTTC. It yields the protein CASSFGTGGYEQYF.

This clonotype occurred many times. The chain carries TRBV29-1 and TRBJ2-1, with TRBD2 matching 13 bases. The CDR3 runs 14 residues. The germline V gene has CDR1 SQVTM and CDR2 ANQGSEA. Germline trimming cut 8 bases from V and 3 bases from J; bases unmatched to any gene: 4. The CDR3 loop reads CSTTSGRFYNEQFF. CDR3 nucleotides: TGCAGCACGACTAGCGGGAGGTTCTACAATGAGCAGTTCTTC.

The chain links TRBV4-2 to TRBJ2-7; 10 nucleotides agree with TRBD2. Germline assignment: CDR1 LGHNA and CDR2 YNFKEQ. V lost 1 base to trimming and J lost 2 bases; unmatched junction nucleotides: 2. The CDR3 runs 15 residues. CDR3 sequence reads: CASSQAAGGPYEQYF. The CDR3 DNA is TGTGCCAGCAGCCAAGCAGCGGGGGGGCCCTACGAGCAGTACTTC.

CDR3 bases: TGCAGTGCTACCGGGACTAGCGGAACAGATACGCAGTATTTT. This gives the protein CSATGTSGTDTQYF. The chain links TRBV20-1 to TRBJ2-3; 11 nucleotides match TRBD2. J gave up 3 bases and V 4 bases, and 3 bases lay outside the gene matches. This CDR3 is built from 14 residues. In germline, CDR1 is DFQATT, CDR2 SNEGSKA (reference sequence).

This clonotype was picked up many times. The V and J genes are TRBV7-2 and TRBJ1-1; no firm D call. CDR1 is SGHTA and CDR2 is FQGNSA in the germline V gene. The CDR3 has 12 residues. With 5 bases removed from V and 3 bases from J, the gap between germline ends came to 7 bases. DNA for the CDR3: TGTGCCAGCAGCCACCGGTACACTGAAGCTTTCTTT. Translated, it gives CASSHRYTEAFF.